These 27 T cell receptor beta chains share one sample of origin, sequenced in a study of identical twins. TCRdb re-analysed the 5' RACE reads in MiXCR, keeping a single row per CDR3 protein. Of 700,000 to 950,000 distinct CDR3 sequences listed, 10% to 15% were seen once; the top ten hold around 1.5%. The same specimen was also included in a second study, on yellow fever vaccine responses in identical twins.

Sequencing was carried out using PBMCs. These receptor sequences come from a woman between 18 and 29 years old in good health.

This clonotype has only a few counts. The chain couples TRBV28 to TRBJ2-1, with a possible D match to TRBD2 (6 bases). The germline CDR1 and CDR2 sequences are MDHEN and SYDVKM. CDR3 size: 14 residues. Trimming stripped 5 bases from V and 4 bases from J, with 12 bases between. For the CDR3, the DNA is TGTGCCAGCAGTCATGAGACTAGTTACAATGAGCAGTTCTTC. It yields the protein CASSHETSYNEQFF.

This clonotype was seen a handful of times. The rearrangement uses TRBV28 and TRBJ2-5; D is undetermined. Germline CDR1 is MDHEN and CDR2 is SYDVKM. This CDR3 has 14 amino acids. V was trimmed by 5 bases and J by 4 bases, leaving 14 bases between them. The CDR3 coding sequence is TGTGCCAGCAGTCCCCCGGGTGGGGTAGAGACCCAGTACTTC. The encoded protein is CASSPPGGVETQYF.

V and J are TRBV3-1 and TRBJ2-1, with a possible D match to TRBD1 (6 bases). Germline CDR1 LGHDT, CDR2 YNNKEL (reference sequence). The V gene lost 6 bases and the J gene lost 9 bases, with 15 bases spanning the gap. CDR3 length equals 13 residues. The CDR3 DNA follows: TGTGCCAGCAGGAGGATTGGGGGCGGTGAGCAGTTCTTC. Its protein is CASRRIGGGEQFF.

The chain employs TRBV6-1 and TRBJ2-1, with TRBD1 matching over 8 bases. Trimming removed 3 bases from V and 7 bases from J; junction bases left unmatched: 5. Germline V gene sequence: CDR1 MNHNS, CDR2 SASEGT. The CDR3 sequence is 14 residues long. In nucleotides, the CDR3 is TGTGCCAGCAGTGAGGACAGGGACGGGAATGAGCAGTTCTTC. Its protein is CASSEDRDGNEQFF.

The CDR3 nucleotides read TGTGCCAGCAAACTCCGGGCCCTGGGGAGAGAGCAGTACTTC. This encodes CASKLRALGREQYF. The chain couples TRBV12-3 or TRBV12-4 to TRBJ2-7; D might be TRBD2 (5 bases). Trimming shortened V by 7 bases and J by 7 bases, and 20 bases separated the two germline ends. This CDR3 contains 14 residues.

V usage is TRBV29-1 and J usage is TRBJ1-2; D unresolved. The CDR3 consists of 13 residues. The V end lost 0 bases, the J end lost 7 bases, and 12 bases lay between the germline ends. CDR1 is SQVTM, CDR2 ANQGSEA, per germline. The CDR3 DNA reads TGCAGCGTTGAAGATGTAGGGATGGGTGGCTACACCTTC. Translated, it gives CSVEDVGMGGYTF.

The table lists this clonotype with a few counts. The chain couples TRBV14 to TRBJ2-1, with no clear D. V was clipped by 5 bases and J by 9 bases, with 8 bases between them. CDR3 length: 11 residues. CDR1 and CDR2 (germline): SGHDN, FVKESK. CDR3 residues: CASSAHIEQFF. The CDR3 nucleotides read TGTGCCAGCAGCGCGCATATTGAGCAGTTCTTC. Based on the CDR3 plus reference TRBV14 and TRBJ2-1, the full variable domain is EAGVTQFPSHSVIEKGQTVTLRCDPISGHDNLYWYRRVMGKEIKFLLHFVKESKQDESGMPNNRFLAERTGGTYSTLKVQPAELEDSGVYFCASSAHIEQFFGPGTRLTVL.

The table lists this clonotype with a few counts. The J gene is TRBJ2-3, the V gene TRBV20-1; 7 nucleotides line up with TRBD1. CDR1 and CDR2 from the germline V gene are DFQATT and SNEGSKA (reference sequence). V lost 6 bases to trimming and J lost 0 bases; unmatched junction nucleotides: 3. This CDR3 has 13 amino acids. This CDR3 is CSAGTASTDTQYF. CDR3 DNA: TGCAGTGCCGGGACAGCTAGCACAGATACGCAGTATTTT.

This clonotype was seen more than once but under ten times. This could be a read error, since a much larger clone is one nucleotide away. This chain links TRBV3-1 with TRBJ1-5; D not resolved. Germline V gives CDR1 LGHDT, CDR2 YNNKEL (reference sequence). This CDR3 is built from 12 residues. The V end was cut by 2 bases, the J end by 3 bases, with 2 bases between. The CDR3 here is CASSQNNQPQHF. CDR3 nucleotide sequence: TGTGCCAGCAGCCAAAACAATCAGCCCCAGCATTTT.

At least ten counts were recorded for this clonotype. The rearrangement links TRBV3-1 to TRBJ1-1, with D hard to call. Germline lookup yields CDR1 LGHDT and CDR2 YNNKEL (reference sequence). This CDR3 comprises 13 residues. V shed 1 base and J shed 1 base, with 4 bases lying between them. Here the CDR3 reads CASSQGTNTEAFF. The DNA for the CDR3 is TGTGCCAGCAGCCAAGGCACGAACACTGAAGCTTTCTTT.

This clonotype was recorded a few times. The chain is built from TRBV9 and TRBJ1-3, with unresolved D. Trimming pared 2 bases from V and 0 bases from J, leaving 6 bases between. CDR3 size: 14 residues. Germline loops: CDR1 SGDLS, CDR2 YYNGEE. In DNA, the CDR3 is TGTGCCAGCAGCGTCGATAGCTCTGGAAACACCATATATTTT. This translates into CASSVDSSGNTIYF. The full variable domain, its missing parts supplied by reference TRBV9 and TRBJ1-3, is DSGVTQTPKHLITATGQRVTLRCSPRSGDLSVYWYQQSLDQGLQFLIQYYNGEERAKGNILERFSAQQFPDLHSELNLSSLELGDSALYFCASSVDSSGNTIYFGEGSWLTVV.

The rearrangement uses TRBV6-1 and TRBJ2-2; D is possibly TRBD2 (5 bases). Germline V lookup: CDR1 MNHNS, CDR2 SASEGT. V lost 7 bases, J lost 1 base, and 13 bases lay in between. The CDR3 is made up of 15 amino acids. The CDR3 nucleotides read TGTGCCAGCACCCCCCCCGGGGTGAACACCGGGGAGCTGTTTTTT. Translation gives CASTPPGVNTGELFF.

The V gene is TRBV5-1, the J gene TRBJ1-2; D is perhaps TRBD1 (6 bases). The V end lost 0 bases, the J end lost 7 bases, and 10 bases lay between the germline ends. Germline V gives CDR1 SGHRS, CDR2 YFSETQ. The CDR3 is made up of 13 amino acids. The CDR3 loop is CASSLDQGRGYTF. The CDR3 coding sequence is TGCGCCAGCAGCTTGGATCAGGGGCGTGGCTACACCTTC.

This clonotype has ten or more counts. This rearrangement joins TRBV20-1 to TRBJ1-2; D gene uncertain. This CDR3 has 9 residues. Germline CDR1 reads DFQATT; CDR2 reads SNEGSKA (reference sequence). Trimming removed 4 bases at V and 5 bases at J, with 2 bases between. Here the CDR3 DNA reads TGCAGTGCTACTTATGGCTACACCTTC. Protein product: CSATYGYTF.

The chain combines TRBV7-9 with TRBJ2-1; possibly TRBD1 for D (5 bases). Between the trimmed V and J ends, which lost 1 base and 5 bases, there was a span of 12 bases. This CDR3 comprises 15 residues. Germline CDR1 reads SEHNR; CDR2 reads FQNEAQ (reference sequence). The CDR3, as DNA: TGTGCCAGCAGCTTAGTAAGGGGTTTACACAATGAGCAGTTCTTC. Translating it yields CASSLVRGLHNEQFF.

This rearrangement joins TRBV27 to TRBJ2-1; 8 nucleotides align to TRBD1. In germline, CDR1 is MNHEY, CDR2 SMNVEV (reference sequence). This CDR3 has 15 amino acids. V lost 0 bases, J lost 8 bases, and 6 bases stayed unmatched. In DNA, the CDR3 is TGTGCCAGCAGTTTATCATGGACAGGGATCCATGAGCAGTTCTTC. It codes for CASSLSWTGIHEQFF.

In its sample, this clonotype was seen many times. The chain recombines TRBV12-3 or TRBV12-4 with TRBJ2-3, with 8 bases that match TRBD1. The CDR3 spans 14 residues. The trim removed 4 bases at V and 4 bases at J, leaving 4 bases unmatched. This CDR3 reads CASSSRGRPDTQYF. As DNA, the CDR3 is TGTGCCAGCAGTTCCAGGGGGCGCCCAGATACGCAGTATTTT.

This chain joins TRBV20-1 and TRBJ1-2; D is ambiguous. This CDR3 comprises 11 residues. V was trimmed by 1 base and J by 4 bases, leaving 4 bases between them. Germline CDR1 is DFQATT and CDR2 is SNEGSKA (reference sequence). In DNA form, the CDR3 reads TGCAGTGCTAGAGGACTCTATGGCTACACCTTC. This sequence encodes CSARGLYGYTF.

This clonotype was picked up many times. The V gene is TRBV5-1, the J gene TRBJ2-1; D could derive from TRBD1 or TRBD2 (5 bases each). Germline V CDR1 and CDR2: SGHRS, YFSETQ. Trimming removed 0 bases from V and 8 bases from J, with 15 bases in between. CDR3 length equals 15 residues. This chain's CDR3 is CASSLEVAGRDEQFF. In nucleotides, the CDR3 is TGCGCCAGCAGCTTGGAAGTCGCAGGGCGGGATGAGCAGTTCTTC.

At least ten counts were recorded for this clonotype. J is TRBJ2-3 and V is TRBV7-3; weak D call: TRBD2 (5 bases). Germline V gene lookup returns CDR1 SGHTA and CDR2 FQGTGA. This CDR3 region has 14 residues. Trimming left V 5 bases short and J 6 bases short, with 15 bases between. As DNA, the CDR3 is TGTGCCAGCAGCCTTAGGGCAGGCGGGGATACGCAGTATTTT. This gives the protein CASSLRAGGDTQYF.

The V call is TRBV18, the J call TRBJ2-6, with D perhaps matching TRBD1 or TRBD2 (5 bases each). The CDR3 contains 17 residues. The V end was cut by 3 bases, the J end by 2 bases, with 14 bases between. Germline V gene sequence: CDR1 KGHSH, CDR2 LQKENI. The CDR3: CASSPPAGTTGANVLTF. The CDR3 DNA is TGTGCCAGCTCACCCCCGGCAGGGACGACTGGGGCCAACGTCCTGACTTTC.

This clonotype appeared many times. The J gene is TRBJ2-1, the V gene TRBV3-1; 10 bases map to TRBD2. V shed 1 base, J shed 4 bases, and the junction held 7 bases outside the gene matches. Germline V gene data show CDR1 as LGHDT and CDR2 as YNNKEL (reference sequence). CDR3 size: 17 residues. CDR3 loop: CASSQGDLTSGYNEQFF. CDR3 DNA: TGTGCCAGCAGCCAAGGCGACCTGACTAGCGGGTACAATGAGCAGTTCTTC.

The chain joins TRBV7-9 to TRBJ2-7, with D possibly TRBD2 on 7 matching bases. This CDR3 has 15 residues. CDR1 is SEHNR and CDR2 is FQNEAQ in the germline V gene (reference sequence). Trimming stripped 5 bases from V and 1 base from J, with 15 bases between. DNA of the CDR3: TGTGCCAGCAGCCCTCAGGGAGGGGGATCCTACGAGCAGTACTTC. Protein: CASSPQGGGSYEQYF.

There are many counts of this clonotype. The CDR3: CAISELGFEQYV. CDR3 coding DNA: TGTGCCATCAGTGAGTTGGGTTTTGAGCAGTACGTC. The chain joins TRBV10-3 to TRBJ2-7; D is uncertain. The length of the CDR3 is 12 residues. V lost 1 base, J lost 7 bases, and 8 bases lay in between. From germline, CDR1 is ENHRY and CDR2 SYGVKD.

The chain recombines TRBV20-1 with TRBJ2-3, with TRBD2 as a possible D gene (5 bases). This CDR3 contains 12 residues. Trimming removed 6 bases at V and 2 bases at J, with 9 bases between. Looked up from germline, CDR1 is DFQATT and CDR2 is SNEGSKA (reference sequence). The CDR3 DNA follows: TGCAGTGCCGGACTGCACACAGATACGCAGTATTTT. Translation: CSAGLHTDTQYF.

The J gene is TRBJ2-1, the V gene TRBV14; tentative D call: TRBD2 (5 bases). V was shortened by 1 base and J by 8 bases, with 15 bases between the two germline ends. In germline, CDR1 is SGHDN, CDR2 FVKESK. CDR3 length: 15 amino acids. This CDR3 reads CASSQVFGRAHEQFF. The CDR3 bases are TGTGCCAGCAGCCAAGTATTTGGGCGGGCCCATGAGCAGTTCTTC.

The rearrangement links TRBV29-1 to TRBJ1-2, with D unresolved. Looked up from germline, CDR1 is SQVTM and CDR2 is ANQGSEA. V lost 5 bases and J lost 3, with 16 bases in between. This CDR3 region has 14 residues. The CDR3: CSVPGEAVYYGYTF. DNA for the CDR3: TGCAGCGTTCCCGGTGAGGCCGTTTACTATGGCTACACCTTC.